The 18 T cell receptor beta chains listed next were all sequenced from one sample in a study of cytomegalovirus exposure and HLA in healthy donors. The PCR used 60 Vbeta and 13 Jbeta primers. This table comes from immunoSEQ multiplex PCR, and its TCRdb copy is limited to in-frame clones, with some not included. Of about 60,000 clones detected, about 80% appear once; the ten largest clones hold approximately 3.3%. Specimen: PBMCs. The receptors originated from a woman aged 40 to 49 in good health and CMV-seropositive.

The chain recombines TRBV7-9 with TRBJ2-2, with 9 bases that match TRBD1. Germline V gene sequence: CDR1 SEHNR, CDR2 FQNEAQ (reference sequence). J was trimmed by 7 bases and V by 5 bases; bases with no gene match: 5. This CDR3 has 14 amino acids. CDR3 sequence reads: CASSPQGAGGELFF. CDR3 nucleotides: TGTGCCAGCAGCCCACAGGGGGCTGGCGGGGAGCTGTTTTTT.

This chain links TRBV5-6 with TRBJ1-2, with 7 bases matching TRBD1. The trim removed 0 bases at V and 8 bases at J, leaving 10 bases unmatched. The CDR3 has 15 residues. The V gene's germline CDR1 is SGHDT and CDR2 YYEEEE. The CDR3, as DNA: TGTGCCAGCAGCTTGGACAGGACAGGATTGGAAGGCTACACCTTC. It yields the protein CASSLDRTGLEGYTF.

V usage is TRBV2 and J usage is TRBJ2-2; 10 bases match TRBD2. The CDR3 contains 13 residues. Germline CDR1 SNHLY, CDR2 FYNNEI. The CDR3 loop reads CAAGGRSTGELFF. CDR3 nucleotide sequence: TGTGCAGCGGGGGGGCGAAGCACCGGGGAGCTGTTTTTT.

In nucleotides, the CDR3 is TGCGCCAGCAGCTCACCGGGACTAGACACAGATACGCAGTATTTT. Protein product: CASSSPGLDTDTQYF. This chain uses TRBV5-1 with TRBJ2-3; 8 nucleotides align to TRBD2. Germline CDR1 reads SGHRS; CDR2 reads YFSETQ. The CDR3 consists of 15 residues. The V segment lost 3 bases and the J segment 2 bases; nucleotides outside the gene matches: 5.

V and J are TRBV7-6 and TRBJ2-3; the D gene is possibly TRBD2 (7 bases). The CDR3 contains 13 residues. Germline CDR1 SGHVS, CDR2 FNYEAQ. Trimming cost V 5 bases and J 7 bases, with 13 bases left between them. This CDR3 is CASSQRGGYTQYF. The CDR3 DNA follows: TGTGCCAGCAGCCAAAGGGGGGGATATACGCAGTATTTT.

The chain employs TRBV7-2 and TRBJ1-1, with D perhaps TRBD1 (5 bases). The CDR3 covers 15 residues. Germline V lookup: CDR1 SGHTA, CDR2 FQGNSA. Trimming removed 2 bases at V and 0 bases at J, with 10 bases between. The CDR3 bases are TGTGCCAGCAGCTTATTGGGGGAGGTGAACACTGAAGCTTTCTTT. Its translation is CASSLLGEVNTEAFF. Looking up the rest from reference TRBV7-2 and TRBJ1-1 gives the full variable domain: GAGVSQSPSNKVTEKGKDVELRCDPISGHTALYWYRQSLGQGLEFLIYFQGNSAPDKSGLPSDRFSAERTGGSVSTLTIQRTQQEDSAVYLCASSLLGEVNTEAFFGQGTRLTVV.

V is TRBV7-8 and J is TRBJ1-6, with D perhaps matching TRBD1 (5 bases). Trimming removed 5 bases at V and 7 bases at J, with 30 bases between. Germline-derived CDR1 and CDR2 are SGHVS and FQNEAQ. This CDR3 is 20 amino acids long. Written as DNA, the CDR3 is TGTGCCAGCAGCCTCTTTTTCCTCCGCAGGGTAGGGTTTGGGAATTCACCCCTCCACTTT. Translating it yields CASSLFFLRRVGFGNSPLHF.

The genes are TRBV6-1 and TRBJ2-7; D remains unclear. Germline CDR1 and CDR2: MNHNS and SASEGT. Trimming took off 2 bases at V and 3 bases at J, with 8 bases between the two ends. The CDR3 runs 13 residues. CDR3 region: CASSENGYYEQYF. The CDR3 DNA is TGTGCCAGCAGTGAAAACGGGTACTACGAGCAGTACTTC.

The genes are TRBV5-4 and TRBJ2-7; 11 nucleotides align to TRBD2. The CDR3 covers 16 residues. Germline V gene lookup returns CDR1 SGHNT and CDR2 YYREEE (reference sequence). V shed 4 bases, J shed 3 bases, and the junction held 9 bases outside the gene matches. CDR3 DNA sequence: TGTGCCAGCAGCCTAGCGGGGGGTCGTATCCTCTACGAGCAGTACTTC. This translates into CASSLAGGRILYEQYF.

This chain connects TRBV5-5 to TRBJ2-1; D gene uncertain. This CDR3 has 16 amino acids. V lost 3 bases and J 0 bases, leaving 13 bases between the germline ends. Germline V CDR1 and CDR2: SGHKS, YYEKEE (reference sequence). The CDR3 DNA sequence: TGTGCCAGCAGCTGGGTGGGCTCCGGCTCCTACAATGAGCAGTTCTTC. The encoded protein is CASSWVGSGSYNEQFF.

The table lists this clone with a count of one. The CDR3 region is CASSSSASWSSYNEQFF. The CDR3 DNA is TGTGCCAGCAGCTCGTCGGCTAGCTGGAGCTCCTACAATGAGCAGTTCTTC. J is TRBJ2-1 and V is TRBV7-9, with a possible D match to TRBD2 (5 bases). This CDR3 contains 17 residues. The germline V gene encodes CDR1 SEHNR and CDR2 FQNEAQ (reference sequence). The V end lost 4 bases, the J end lost 0 bases, and 16 bases lay between the germline ends.

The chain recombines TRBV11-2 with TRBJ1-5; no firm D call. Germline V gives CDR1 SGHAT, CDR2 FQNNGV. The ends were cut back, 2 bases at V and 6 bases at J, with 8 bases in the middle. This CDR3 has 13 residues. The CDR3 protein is CASSLRSGQPQHF. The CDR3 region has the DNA TGTGCCAGCAGCTTACGATCGGGTCAGCCCCAGCATTTT.

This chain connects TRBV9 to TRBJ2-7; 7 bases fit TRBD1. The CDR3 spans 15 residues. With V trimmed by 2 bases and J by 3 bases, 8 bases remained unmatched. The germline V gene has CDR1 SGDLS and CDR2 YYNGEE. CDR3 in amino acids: CASSVSPGQVYEQYF. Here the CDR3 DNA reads TGTGCCAGCAGCGTCTCCCCCGGACAGGTCTACGAGCAGTACTTC.

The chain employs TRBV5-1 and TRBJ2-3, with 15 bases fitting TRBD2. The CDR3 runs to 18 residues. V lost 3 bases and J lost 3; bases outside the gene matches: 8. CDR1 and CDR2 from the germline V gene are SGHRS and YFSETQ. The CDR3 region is CASSSGLAGGVGTDTQYF. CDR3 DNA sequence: TGCGCCAGCAGCTCGGGACTAGCGGGGGGTGTTGGGACAGATACGCAGTATTTT. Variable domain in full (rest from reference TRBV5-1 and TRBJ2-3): KAGVTQTPRYLIKTRGQQVTLSCSPISGHRSVSWYQQTPGQGLQFLFEYFSETQRNKGNFPGRFSGRQFSNSRSEMNVSTLELGDSALYLCASSSGLAGGVGTDTQYFGPGTRLTVL.

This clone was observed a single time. CDR3 in DNA: TGTGCCTGTAAGGGACTAGCGGTTCCCTACAATGAGCAGTTCTTC. It translates to CACKGLAVPYNEQFF. The chain combines TRBV30 with TRBJ2-1, with 11 nucleotides matching TRBD2. The germline V gene has CDR1 GTSNPN and CDR2 SVGIG (reference sequence). The CDR3 loop spans 15 amino acids. The V segment lost 6 bases and the J segment 2 bases; nucleotides outside the gene matches: 6. The whole variable domain, filled in from reference TRBV30 and TRBJ2-1, reads SQTIHQWPATLVQPVGSPLSLECTVEGTSNPNLYWYRQAAGRGLQLLFYSVGIGQISSEVPQNLSASRPQDRQFILSSKKLLLSDSGFYLCACKGLAVPYNEQFFGPGTRLTVL.

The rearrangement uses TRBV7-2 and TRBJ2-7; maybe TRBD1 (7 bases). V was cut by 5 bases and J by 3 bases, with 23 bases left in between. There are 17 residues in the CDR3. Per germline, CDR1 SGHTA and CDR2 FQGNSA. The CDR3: CASSPLLRGDSNYEQYF. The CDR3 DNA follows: TGTGCCAGCAGCCCCCTTCTAAGGGGGGACAGCAACTACGAGCAGTACTTC.

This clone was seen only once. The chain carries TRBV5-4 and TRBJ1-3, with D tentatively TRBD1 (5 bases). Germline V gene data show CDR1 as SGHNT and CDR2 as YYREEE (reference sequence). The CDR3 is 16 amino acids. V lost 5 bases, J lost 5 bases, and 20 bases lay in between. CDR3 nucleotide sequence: TGTGCCAGCAGTACTATCGGACAAGTGGACAGAAACACCATATATTTT. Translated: CASSTIGQVDRNTIYF.

CDR3 nucleotide sequence: TGTGCCAGCCGGGGAGGGAGCTCCTACAATGAGCAGTTCTTC. Protein sequence: CASRGGSSYNEQFF. The chain carries TRBV27 and TRBJ2-1; TRBD2 matches 7 bases. V dropped 8 bases and J dropped 0; count of bases not matched to a gene: 4. Germline V gives CDR1 MNHEY, CDR2 SMNVEV (reference sequence). The length of the CDR3 is 14 residues.